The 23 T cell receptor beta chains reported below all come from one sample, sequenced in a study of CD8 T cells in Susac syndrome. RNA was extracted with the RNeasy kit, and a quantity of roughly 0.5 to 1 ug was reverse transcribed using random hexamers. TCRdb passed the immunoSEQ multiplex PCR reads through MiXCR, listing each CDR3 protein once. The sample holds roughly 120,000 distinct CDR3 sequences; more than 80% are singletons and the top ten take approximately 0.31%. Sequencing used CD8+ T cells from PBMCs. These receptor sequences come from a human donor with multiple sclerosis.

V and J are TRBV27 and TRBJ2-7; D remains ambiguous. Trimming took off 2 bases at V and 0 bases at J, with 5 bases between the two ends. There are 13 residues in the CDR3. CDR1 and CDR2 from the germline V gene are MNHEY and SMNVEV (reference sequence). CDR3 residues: CASSLGISYEQYF. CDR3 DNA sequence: TGTGCCAGCAGTTTAGGCATCTCCTACGAGCAGTACTTC.

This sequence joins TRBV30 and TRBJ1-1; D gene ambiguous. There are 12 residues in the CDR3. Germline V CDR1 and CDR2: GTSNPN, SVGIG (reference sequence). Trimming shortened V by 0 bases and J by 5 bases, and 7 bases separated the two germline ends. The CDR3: CAWSVLLTEAFF. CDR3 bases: TGTGCCTGGAGTGTACTGTTGACTGAAGCTTTCTTT.

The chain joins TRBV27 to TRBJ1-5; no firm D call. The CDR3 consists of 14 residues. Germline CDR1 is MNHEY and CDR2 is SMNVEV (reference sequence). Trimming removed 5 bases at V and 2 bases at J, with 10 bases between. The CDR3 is CASSTRPGNQPQHF. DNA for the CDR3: TGTGCCAGCAGTACACGGCCGGGCAATCAGCCCCAGCATTTT.

The CDR3 DNA reads TGTGCCAGCAGCGTAGGCGGCGGACAAGAGACCCAGTACTTC. This translates into CASSVGGGQETQYF. V and J are TRBV9 and TRBJ2-5, with D uncertain. CDR1 and CDR2 (germline): SGDLS, YYNGEE. V was trimmed by 0 bases and J by 2 bases, leaving 8 bases between them. The CDR3 sequence is 14 residues long.

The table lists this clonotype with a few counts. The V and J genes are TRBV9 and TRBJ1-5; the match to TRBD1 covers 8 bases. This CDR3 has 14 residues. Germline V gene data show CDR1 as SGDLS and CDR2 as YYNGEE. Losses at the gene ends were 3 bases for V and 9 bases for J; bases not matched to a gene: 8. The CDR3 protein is CASSAQGGWVPQHF. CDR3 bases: TGTGCCAGCAGCGCACAGGGGGGATGGGTGCCCCAGCATTTT.

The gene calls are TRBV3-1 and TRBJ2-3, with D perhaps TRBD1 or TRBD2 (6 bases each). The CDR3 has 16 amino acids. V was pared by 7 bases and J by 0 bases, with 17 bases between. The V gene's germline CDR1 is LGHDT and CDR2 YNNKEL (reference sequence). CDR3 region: CASNPRGATSTDTQYF. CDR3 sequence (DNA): TGTGCCAGCAACCCGAGGGGGGCCACCAGCACAGATACGCAGTATTTT.

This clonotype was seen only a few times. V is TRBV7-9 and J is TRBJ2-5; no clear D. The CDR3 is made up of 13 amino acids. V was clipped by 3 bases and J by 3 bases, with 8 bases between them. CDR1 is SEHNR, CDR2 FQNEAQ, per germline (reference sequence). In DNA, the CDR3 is TGTGCCAGCAGCTTGAGGTGGGAAGAGACCCAGTACTTC. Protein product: CASSLRWEETQYF.

The CDR3 loop reads CASSSGETYEQYF. The CDR3, as DNA: TGTGCCAGCAGCTCGGGGGAAACCTACGAGCAGTACTTC. The gene calls are TRBV11-1 and TRBJ2-7; perhaps TRBD2 as D (6 bases). V was shortened by 4 bases and J by 2 bases, with 9 bases between the two germline ends. Per germline, CDR1 SGHAT and CDR2 FQDESV (reference sequence). This CDR3 region has 13 residues.

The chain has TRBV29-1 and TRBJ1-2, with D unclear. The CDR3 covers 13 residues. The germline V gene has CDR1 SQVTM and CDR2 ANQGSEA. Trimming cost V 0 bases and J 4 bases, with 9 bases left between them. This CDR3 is CSVEEWAAYGYTF. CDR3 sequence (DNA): TGCAGCGTTGAAGAGTGGGCGGCCTATGGCTACACCTTC.

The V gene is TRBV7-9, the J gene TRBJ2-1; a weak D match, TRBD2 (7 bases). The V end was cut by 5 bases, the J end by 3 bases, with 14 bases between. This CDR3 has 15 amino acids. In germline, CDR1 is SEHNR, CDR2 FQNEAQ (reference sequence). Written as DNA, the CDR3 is TGTGCCAGCAGCCCTGGGGGCGGGGGCTACAATGAGCAGTTCTTC. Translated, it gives CASSPGGGGYNEQFF.

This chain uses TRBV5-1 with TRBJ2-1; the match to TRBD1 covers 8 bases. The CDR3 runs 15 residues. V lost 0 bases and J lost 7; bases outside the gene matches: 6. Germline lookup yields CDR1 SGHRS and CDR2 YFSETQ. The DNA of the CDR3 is TGCGCCAGCAGCTTGGCGCAGGGGGCAGTGAATGAGCAGTTCTTC. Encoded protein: CASSLAQGAVNEQFF.

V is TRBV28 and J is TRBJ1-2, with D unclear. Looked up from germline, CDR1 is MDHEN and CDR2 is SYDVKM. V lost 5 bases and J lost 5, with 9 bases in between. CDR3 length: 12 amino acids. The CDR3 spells CASSPNTYGYTF. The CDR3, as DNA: TGTGCCAGCAGTCCAAACACTTATGGCTACACCTTC.

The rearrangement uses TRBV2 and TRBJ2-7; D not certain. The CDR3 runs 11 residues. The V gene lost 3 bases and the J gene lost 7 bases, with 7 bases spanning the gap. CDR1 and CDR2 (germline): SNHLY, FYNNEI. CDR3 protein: CASSDDGEQYV. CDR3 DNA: TGTGCCAGCAGTGACGACGGGGAGCAGTACGTC.

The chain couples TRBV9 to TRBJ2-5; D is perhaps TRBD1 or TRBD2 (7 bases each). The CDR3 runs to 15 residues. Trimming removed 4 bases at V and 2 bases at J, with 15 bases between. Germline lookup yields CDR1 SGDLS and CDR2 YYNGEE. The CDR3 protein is CASSPRGRAQETQYF. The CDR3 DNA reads TGTGCCAGCAGCCCCAGGGGGAGGGCACAAGAGACCCAGTACTTC.

CDR3 sequence: CASSQVEGSYEQYF. In DNA, the CDR3 is TGCGCCAGCAGCCAAGTCGAGGGTTCCTACGAGCAGTACTTC. The J gene is TRBJ2-7, the V gene TRBV4-1; maybe TRBD2 (5 bases). V shed 1 base and J shed 1 base, with 8 bases lying between them. Germline V gene lookup returns CDR1 MGHRA and CDR2 YSYEKL. The CDR3 covers 14 residues.

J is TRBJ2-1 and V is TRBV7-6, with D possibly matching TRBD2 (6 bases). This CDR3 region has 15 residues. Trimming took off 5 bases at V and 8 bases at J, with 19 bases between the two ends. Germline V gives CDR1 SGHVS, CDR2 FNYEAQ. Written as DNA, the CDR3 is TGTGCCAGCAGCCCAAGGACTATGGCGGGGCATGAGCAGTTCTTC. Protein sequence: CASSPRTMAGHEQFF.

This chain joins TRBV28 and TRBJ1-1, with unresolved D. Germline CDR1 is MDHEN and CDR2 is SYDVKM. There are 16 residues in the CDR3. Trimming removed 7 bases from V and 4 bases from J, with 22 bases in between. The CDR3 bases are TGTGCCAGCAACCCCACCCCTCGGGGTGGCGGCACTGAAGCTTTCTTT. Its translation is CASNPTPRGGGTEAFF.

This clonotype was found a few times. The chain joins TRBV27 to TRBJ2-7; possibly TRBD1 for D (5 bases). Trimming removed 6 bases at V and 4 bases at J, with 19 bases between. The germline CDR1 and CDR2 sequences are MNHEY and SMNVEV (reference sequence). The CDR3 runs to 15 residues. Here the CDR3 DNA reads TGTGCCAGCAGCTCTGGGAAAAGGGGTAGGTACGAGCAGTACGTC. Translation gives CASSSGKRGRYEQYV.

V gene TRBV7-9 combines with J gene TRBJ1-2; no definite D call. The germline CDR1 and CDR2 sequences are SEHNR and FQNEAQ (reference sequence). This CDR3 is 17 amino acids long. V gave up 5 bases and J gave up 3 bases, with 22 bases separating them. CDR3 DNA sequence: TGTGCCAGCAGCGCCCCTTTGGGGTATGAAGGCGACTATGGCTACACCTTC. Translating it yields CASSAPLGYEGDYGYTF.

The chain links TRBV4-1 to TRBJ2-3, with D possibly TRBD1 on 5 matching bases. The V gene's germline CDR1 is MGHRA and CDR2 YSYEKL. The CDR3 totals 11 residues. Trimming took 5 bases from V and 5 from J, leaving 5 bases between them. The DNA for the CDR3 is TGCGCCAGCAGCAGGGGAGATACGCAGTATTTT. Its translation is CASSRGDTQYF.

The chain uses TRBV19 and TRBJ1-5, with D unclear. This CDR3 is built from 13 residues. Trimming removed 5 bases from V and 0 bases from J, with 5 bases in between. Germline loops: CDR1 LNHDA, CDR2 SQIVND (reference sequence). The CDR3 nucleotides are TGTGCCAGTAGTTACATTAGCAATCAGCCCCAGCATTTT. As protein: CASSYISNQPQHF.

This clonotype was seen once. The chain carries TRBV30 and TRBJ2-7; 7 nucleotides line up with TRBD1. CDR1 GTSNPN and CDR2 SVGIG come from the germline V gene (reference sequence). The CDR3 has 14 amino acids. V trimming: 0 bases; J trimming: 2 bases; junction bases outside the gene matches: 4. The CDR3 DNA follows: TGTGCCTGGAGTGTACACAGGGGTACCTACGAGCAGTACGTC. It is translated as CAWSVHRGTYEQYV.

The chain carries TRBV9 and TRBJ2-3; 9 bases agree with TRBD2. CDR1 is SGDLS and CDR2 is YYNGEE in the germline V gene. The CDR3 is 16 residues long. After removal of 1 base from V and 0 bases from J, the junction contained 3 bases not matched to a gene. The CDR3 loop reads CASSVQAGGSTDTQYF. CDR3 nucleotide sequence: TGTGCCAGCAGCGTACAAGCGGGGGGTAGCACAGATACGCAGTATTTT.